Listed here are 17 T cell receptor beta chains from one sample, sequenced in a study of T-cell reconstitution after alpha-beta-depleted transplantation in children. This sample's TCRbeta library carried unique molecular identifier barcodes. TCRdb ran MiXCR on the PCR reads and lists one entry per CDR3 protein. The table includes about 610,000 distinct CDR3 sequences, roughly a tenth detected once. This specimen consisted of PBMCs from the stem cell graft donor, obtained from the stem cell graft. Every receptor here comes from a human donor who donated a stem cell graft to a child with acute myeloid leukemia.

This clonotype was seen ten or more times. The V and J genes are TRBV5-1 and TRBJ2-7; perhaps TRBD2 as D (5 bases). The CDR3 runs to 16 residues. Deletions cut 0 bases from V and 5 bases from J, with 18 bases between. Germline CDR1 and CDR2: SGHRS and YFSETQ. The CDR3 here is CASSLGSGVRTNEQYF. CDR3 in DNA: TGCGCCAGCAGCTTGGGATCCGGGGTAAGAACTAACGAGCAGTACTTC.

There are a few counts of this clonotype. J is TRBJ1-5 and V is TRBV25-1, with D hard to call. V lost 5 bases, J lost 5 bases, and 19 bases lay in between. The germline CDR1 and CDR2 sequences are MGHDK and SYGVNS. This CDR3 is 16 amino acids long. CDR3 coding DNA: TGTGCCAGCAGTACCCGACATTTTCCCATACATCAGCCCCAGCATTTT. Residues: CASSTRHFPIHQPQHF.

A few counts support this clonotype. The V gene is TRBV13, the J gene TRBJ1-1; a possible D gene is TRBD1 (5 bases). The CDR3 has 16 residues. Germline lookup yields CDR1 PRHDT and CDR2 FYEKMQ (reference sequence). Trimming left V 1 base short and J 1 base short, with 13 bases between. DNA for the CDR3: TGTGCCAGCAGCTTAGCTCTGGTCCAGGGGAACACTGAAGCTTTCTTT. It codes for CASSLALVQGNTEAFF.

There are a few counts of this clonotype. This chain links TRBV28 with TRBJ2-2; D gene ambiguous. This CDR3 region has 11 residues. Germline loops: CDR1 MDHEN, CDR2 SYDVKM. V lost 8 bases and J 4 bases, leaving 5 bases between the germline ends. CDR3 in amino acids: CASLGTGELFF. As DNA, the CDR3 is TGTGCCAGCTTAGGCACCGGGGAGCTGTTTTTT.

The chain combines TRBV20-1 with TRBJ2-7, with D maybe TRBD2 (6 bases). Looked up from germline, CDR1 is DFQATT and CDR2 is SNEGSKA (reference sequence). This CDR3 is 12 amino acids long. V lost 6 bases to trimming and J lost 2 bases, with 11 bases between them. The CDR3 DNA is TGCAGTGCCCCGGGACTCACCTACGAGCAGTACTTC. It is translated as CSAPGLTYEQYF.

This chain connects TRBV29-1 to TRBJ1-4; possibly TRBD1 for D (5 bases). The germline V and J ends were trimmed by 4 bases and 2 bases, with 11 bases remaining between them. There are 14 residues in the CDR3. Germline V lookup: CDR1 SQVTM, CDR2 ANQGSEA. In DNA form, the CDR3 reads TGCAGCGTTGGCGGGGCGAGCACTAATGAAAAACTGTTTTTT. It is translated as CSVGGASTNEKLFF.

In the case of this clonotype: A much larger clone differs from this one at a single base, so this may be a read error. The V gene is TRBV12-3 or TRBV12-4, the J gene TRBJ1-6; 9 bases line up with TRBD1. The CDR3 runs to 15 residues. The CDR3 DNA reads as TGTGCCAGCAGTTTCACCGGGACAGGGAATTCACTCCTCCACTTT. The encoded protein is CASSFTGTGNSLLHF.

V and J are TRBV18 and TRBJ2-7; no reliable D call. In germline, CDR1 is KGHSH, CDR2 LQKENI. The CDR3 is made up of 16 amino acids. V was clipped by 0 bases and J by 3 bases, with 15 bases between them. In nucleotides, the CDR3 is TGTGCCAGCTCACCACCCGGAAAGGGATCCTTCTACGAGCAGTACTTC. Protein: CASSPPGKGSFYEQYF.

This clonotype occurred a few times. The J gene is TRBJ2-7, the V gene TRBV3-1; D may be TRBD1 (5 bases). The V and J ends lost 1 base and 6 bases respectively, with 10 bases between them. The CDR3 sequence is 13 residues long. The V gene's germline CDR1 is LGHDT and CDR2 YNNKEL (reference sequence). The CDR3 loop reads CASSQGQTLEQYF. The CDR3 nucleotides read TGTGCCAGCAGCCAAGGACAGACCCTCGAGCAGTACTTC.

This clonotype was detected ten times or more. V and J are TRBV20-1 and TRBJ2-5; no firm D call. V shed 7 bases and J shed 2 bases, with 17 bases lying between them. The CDR3 runs 14 residues. Germline assignment: CDR1 DFQATT and CDR2 SNEGSKA (reference sequence). CDR3 in amino acids: CSGRRGDRQETQYF. The CDR3 DNA follows: TGCAGTGGCCGGCGAGGCGACCGGCAAGAGACCCAGTACTTC.

This clonotype showed up just a few times. The chain has TRBV5-1 and TRBJ2-3; TRBD2 aligns across 7 bases. V lost 0 bases and J lost 5; bases outside the gene matches: 9. The CDR3 has 16 amino acids. CDR1 SGHRS and CDR2 YFSETQ come from the germline V gene. CDR3 nucleotide sequence: TGCGCCAGCAGCTTGGGTGGGGGAGGGCCAGGAGATACGCAGTATTTT. It translates to CASSLGGGGPGDTQYF.

In its sample, this clonotype was seen many times. The V and J genes are TRBV19 and TRBJ2-2; D is perhaps TRBD1 (6 bases). V gave up 4 bases and J gave up 0 bases, with 9 bases separating them. The CDR3 length is 15 residues. Looked up from germline, CDR1 is LNHDA and CDR2 is SQIVND (reference sequence). CDR3 residues: CASSTTGTNTGELFF. CDR3 sequence (DNA): TGTGCCAGTAGTACAACAGGGACGAACACCGGGGAGCTGTTTTTT.

The V call is TRBV12-3 or TRBV12-4, the J call TRBJ1-2; no firm D call. V was cut by 5 bases and J by 6 bases, with 7 bases left in between. The CDR3 runs 11 residues. The CDR3 sequence is CASSREHGYTF. The CDR3 region has the DNA TGTGCCAGCAGTAGGGAGCATGGCTACACCTTC.

This clonotype was detected a few times. This chain joins TRBV28 and TRBJ2-1; D unresolved. Germline V gene sequence: CDR1 MDHEN, CDR2 SYDVKM. This CDR3 contains 15 residues. V was trimmed by 6 bases and J by 0 bases, leaving 12 bases between them. CDR3 DNA: TGTGCCAGCAGCTATGTTAAGACCTCCTACAATGAGCAGTTCTTC. This encodes CASSYVKTSYNEQFF.

This clonotype has a handful of counts. V gene TRBV6-1 combines with J gene TRBJ2-1, with 14 positions matching TRBD2. The CDR3 totals 16 residues. With 8 bases clipped from V and 10 bases from J, the junction kept 13 bases outside the gene matches. The germline V gene has CDR1 MNHNS and CDR2 SASEGT. The CDR3 here is CASLSLGLAGVGEQFF. The CDR3 coding sequence is TGTGCCAGCCTCTCCCTGGGACTAGCGGGAGTGGGGGAGCAGTTCTTC.

As regards this clonotype: This may stem from a read error, because a much larger clone lies one nucleotide away. The V gene is TRBV24-1, the J gene TRBJ2-5; D unclear. In germline, CDR1 is KGHDR, CDR2 SFDVKD. The CDR3 sequence is 15 residues long. The CDR3 DNA reads TGTGCCACCACTGATTTCACGCGGTCAGGAGAGACCCAGTACTTC. Residues: CATTDFTRSGETQYF.

This clonotype was recorded a few times. V gene TRBV20-1 combines with J gene TRBJ2-1, with 8 bases that match TRBD2. There are 16 residues in the CDR3. The V gene end was trimmed by 4 bases and the J gene end by 8 bases; junction bases not matched to a gene: 16. Germline V lookup: CDR1 DFQATT, CDR2 SNEGSKA (reference sequence). CDR3 residues: CSATPGTGGPLDEQFF. In DNA form, the CDR3 reads TGCAGTGCTACCCCTGGCACGGGAGGGCCCTTGGATGAGCAGTTCTTC.